This record looks at one T cell receptor beta chain sequence and its context. The sample is drawn from a study of regulatory T cells in long-lasting Graves disease. In building TCR beta libraries, iRepertoire HTBI primers were used together with Arm-PCR of CDR3 regions. In the original workflow: The study identified about 60 TRBV and 11 to 15 TRBJ segments across samples. TCRdb reprocessed the multiplex PCR reads via MiXCR and lists one record per CDR3 protein. TCRdb, not the original authors, processed these V and J calls. The data contain about 520,000 distinct CDR3 sequences, about 12% of them singletons. Time point: newly diagnosed GD, antithyroid drugs for less than 3 months. The TCR library was made from RNA that had been extracted from PBMCs in TRIzol. The CDR3 runs 13 residues. Looked up from germline, CDR1 is GTSNPN and CDR2 is SVGIG (reference sequence). Deletions cut 0 bases from V and 5 bases from J, with 8 bases between.

This sample was also put to use in a study of T cells in Graves' hyperthyroidism and ophthalmopathy.

The chain combines TRBV30 with TRBJ1-5, with a possible D match to TRBD1 (5 bases). The clonotype originates from a woman aged 25 to 39 with Graves disease. The sequencing here drew on peripheral blood mononuclear cells (PBMCs), taken at new diagnosis, from a patient treated with antithyroid drugs. The CDR3 nucleotides are TGTGCCTGGAGTGTGGGGCTTGATCAGCCCCAGCATTTT. Translating it yields CAWSVGLDQPQHF. The full variable domain, completed using reference TRBV30 and TRBJ1-5, is SQTIHQWPATLVQPVGSPLSLECTVEGTSNPNLYWYRQAAGRGLQLLFYSVGIGQISSEVPQNLSASRPQDRQFILSSKKLLLSDSGFYLCAWSVGLDQPQHFGDGTRLSIL.